Here is one T cell receptor (beta chain) with its context. Trimming at V came to 4 bases and at J to 4 bases, leaving 11 bases not matched to a gene. CDR1 and CDR2 from the germline V gene are SGDLS and YYNGEE. The length of the CDR3 is 15 residues. The sampling schedule covered blood at baseline, cycle 4 day 1, and cycle 7 day 1. Generated by immunoSEQ multiplex PCR, the TCRdb table keeps only in-frame clones and is missing some. The repertoire holds 35,000 to 40,000 clones, with roughly 90% as singletons. The data belong to a study of OX40 agonist ivuxolimab in advanced cancers. This TCR was recovered from an adult with an advanced solid tumor such as melanoma, head and neck, liver or kidney cancer. The sample consisted of CD4+ or CD8+ T cells sorted from blood, taken in a trial of the OX40 agonist ivuxolimab. The chain carries TRBV9 and TRBJ2-7; TRBD1 matches 7 bases. This CDR3 is CASSPHTKQGYEQYV. CDR3 nucleotide sequence: TGTGCCAGCAGCCCGCATACAAAACAGGGGTACGAGCAGTACGTC.